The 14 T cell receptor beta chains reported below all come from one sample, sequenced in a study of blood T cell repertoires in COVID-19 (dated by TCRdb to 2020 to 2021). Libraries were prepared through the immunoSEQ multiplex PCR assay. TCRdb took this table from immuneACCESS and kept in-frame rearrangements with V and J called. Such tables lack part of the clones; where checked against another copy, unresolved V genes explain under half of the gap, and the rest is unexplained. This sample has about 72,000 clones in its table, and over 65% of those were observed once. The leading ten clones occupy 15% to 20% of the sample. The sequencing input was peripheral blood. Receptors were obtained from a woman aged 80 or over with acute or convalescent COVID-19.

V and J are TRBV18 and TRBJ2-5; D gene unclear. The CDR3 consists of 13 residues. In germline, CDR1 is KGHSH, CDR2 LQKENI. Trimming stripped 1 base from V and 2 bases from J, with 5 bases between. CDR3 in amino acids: CASSPRLQETQYF. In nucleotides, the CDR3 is TGTGCCAGCTCACCACGTTTACAAGAGACCCAGTACTTC.

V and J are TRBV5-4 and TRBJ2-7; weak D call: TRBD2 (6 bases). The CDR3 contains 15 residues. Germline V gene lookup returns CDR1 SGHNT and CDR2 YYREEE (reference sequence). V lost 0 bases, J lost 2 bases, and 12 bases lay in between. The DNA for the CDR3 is TGTGCCAGCAGCTTGGAATCATGGGGGGCCTACGAGCAGTACTTC. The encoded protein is CASSLESWGAYEQYF.

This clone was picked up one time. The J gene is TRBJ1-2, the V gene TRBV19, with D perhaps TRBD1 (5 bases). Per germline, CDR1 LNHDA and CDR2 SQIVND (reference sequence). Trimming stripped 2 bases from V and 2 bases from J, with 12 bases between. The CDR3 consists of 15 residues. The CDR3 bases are TGTGCCAGTAGTATATTCCCGGACAAGAACTATGGCTACACCTTC. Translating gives CASSIFPDKNYGYTF.

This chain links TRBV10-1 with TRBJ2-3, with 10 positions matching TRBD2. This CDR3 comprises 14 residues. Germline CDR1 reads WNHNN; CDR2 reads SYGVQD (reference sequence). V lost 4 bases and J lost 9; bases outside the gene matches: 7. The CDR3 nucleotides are TGCGCCAGCAGTGTTTCTAGCGGGGGAGGCACGCAGTATTTT. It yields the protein CASSVSSGGGTQYF.

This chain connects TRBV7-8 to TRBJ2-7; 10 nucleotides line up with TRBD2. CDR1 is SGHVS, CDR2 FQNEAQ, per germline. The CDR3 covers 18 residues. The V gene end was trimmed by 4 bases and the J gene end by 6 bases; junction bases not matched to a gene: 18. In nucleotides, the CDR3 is TGTGCCAGCAGCTCATACGGCGCTAGCGGGAGATCCGGGCGCGAGCAGTACTTC. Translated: CASSSYGASGRSGREQYF.

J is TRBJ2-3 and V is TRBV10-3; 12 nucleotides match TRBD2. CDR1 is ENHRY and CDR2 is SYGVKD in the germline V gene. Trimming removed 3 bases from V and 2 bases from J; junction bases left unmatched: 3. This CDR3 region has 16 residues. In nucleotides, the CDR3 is TGTGCCATCAGTGACGGGACTAGCGGGCCCACAGATACGCAGTATTTT. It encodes CAISDGTSGPTDTQYF.

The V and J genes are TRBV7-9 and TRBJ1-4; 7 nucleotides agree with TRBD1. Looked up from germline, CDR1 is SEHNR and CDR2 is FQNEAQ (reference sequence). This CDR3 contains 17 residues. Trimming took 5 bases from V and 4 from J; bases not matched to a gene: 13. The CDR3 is CASSPRQGGGGNEKLFF. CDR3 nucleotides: TGTGCCAGCAGCCCGCGTCAGGGGGGCGGCGGTAATGAAAAACTGTTTTTT.

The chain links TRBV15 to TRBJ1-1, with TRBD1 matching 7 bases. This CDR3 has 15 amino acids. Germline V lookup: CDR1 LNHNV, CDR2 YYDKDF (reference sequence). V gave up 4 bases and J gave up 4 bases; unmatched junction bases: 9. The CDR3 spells CATSTEGARGTEAFF. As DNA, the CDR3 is TGTGCCACCAGCACAGAGGGGGCTAGGGGCACTGAAGCTTTCTTT.

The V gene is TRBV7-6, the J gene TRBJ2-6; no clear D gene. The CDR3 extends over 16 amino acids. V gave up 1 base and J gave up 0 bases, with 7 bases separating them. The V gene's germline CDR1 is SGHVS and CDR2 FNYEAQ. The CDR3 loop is CASSLVRGSGANVLTF. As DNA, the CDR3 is TGTGCCAGCAGCTTAGTGCGAGGCTCTGGGGCCAACGTCCTGACTTTC.

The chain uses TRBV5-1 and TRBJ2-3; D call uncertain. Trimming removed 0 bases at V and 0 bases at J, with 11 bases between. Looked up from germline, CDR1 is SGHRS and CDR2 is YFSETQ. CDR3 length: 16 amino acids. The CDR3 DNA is TGCGCCAGCAGCTTGGGAAACAGAATTAGCACAGATACGCAGTATTTT. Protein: CASSLGNRISTDTQYF.

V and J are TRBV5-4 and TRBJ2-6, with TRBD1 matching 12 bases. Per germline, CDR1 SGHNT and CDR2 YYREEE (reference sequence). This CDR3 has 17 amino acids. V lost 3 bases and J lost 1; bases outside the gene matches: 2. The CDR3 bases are TGTGCCAGCAGCTCGGGACAGGGGGCTTCTGGGGCCAACGTCCTGACTTTC. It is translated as CASSSGQGASGANVLTF.

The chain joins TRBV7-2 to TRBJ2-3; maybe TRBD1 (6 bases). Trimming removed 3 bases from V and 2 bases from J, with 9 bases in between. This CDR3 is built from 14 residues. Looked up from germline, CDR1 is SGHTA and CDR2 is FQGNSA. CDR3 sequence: CASSFRQVTDTQYF. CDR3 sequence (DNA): TGTGCCAGCAGCTTCCGACAGGTCACAGATACGCAGTATTTT.

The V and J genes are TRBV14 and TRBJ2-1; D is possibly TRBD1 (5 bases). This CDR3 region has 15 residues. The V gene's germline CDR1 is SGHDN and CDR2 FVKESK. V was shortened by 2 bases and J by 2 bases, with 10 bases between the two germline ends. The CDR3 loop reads CASSQYPGTYNEQFF. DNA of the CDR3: TGTGCCAGCAGCCAATACCCAGGGACCTACAATGAGCAGTTCTTC.

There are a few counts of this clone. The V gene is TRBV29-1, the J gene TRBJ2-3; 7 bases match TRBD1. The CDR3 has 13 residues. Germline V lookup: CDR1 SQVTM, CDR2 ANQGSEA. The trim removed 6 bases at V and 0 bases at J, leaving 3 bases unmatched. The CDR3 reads CSVRDRSTDTQYF. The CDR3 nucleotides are TGCAGCGTCCGGGACAGAAGCACAGATACGCAGTATTTT.